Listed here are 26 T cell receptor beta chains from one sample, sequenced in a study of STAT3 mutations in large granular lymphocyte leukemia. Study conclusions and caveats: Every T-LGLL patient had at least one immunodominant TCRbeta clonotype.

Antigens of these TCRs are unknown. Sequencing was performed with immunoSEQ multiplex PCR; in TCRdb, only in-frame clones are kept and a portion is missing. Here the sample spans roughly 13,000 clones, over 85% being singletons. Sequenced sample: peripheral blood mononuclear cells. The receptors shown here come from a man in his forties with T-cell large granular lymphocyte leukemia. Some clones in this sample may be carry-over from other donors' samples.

The CDR3 region is CASRSGSGANVLTF. CDR3 bases: TGCGCCAGCAGATCAGGGTCTGGGGCCAACGTCCTGACTTTC. The chain has TRBV10-2 and TRBJ2-6; maybe TRBD1 (5 bases). There are 14 residues in the CDR3. Per germline, CDR1 WSHSY and CDR2 SAAADI. Between the trimmed V and J ends, which lost 6 bases and 1 base, there was a span of 7 bases.

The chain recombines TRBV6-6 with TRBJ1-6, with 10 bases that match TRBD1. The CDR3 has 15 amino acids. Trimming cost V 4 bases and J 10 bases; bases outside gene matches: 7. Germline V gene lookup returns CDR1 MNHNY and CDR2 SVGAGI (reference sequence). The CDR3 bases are TGTGCCAGCAGTTTCCGGGACAGGGGAGGATCACCCCTCCACTTT. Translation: CASSFRDRGGSPLHF.

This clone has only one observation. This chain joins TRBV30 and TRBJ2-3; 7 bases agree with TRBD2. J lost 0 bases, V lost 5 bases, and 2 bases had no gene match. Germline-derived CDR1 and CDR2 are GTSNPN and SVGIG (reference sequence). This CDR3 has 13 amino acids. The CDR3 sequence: CAWSLASTDTQYF. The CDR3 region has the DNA TGTGCCTGGTCACTAGCGAGCACAGATACGCAGTATTTT.

The CDR3 is CAWGVARQKLFF. The CDR3 DNA sequence: TGTGCCTGGGGCGTGGCCCGCCAAAAACTGTTTTTT. The chain employs TRBV30 and TRBJ1-4; D is undetermined. Trimming cost V 5 bases and J 9 bases, with 13 bases left between them. The CDR3 is 12 amino acids. Per germline, CDR1 GTSNPN and CDR2 SVGIG (reference sequence).

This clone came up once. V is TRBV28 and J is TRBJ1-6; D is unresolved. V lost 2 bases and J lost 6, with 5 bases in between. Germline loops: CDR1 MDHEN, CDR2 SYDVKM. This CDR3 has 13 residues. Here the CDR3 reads CASSLGSNSPLHF. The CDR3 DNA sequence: TGTGCCAGCAGTTTAGGGAGTAATTCACCCCTCCACTTT. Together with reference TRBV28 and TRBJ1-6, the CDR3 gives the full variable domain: DVKVTQSSRYLVKRTGEKVFLECVQDMDHENMFWYRQDPGLGLRLIYFSYDVKMKEKGDIPEGYSVSREKKERFSLILESASTNQTSMYLCASSLGSNSPLHFGNGTRLTVT.

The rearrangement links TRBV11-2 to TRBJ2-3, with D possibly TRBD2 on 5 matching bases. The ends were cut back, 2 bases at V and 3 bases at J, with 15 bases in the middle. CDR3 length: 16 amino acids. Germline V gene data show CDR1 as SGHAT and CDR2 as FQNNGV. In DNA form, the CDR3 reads TGTGCCAGCAGCTTACCAGGCGGGCAAGTAACAGATACGCAGTATTTT. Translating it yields CASSLPGGQVTDTQYF.

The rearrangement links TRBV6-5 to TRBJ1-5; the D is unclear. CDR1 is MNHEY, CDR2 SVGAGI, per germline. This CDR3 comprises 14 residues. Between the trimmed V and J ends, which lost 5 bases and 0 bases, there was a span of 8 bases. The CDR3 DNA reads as TGTGCCAGCAGTACGACATTTAGCAATCAGCCCCAGCATTTT. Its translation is CASSTTFSNQPQHF.

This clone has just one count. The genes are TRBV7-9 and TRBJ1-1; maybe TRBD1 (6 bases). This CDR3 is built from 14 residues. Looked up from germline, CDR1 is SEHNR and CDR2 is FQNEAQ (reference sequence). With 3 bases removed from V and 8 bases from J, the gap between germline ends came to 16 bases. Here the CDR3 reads CASSFEGGRPEAFF. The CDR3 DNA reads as TGTGCCAGCAGCTTTGAGGGGGGGCGTCCCGAAGCTTTCTTT.

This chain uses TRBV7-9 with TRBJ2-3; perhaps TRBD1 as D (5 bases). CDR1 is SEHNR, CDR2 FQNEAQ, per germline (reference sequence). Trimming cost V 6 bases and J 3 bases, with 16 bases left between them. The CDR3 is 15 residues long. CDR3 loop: CASRRTSFRTDTQYF. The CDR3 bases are TGTGCCAGCAGACGGACATCTTTTCGAACAGATACGCAGTATTTT.

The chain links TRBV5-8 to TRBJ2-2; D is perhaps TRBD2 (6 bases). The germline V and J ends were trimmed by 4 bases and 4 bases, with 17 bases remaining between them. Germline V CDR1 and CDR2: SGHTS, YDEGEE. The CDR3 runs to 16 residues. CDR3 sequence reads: CASSQTGGWPTGELFF. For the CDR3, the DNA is TGTGCCAGCAGCCAAACAGGAGGGTGGCCCACCGGGGAGCTGTTTTTT.

The CDR3 here is CASSSSGTRAGELFF. The CDR3 coding sequence is TGCGCCAGCAGCTCGTCCGGGACTAGGGCCGGGGAGCTGTTTTTT. The chain combines TRBV5-1 with TRBJ2-2; 8 nucleotides agree with TRBD2. CDR1 and CDR2 (germline): SGHRS, YFSETQ. Unmatched junction bases numbered 7, after V lost 3 bases and J lost 6 bases. There are 15 residues in the CDR3.

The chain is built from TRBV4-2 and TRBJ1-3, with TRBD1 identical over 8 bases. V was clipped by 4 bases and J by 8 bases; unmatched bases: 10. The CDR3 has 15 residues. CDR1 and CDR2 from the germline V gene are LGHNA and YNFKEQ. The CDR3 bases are TGTGCCAGCAGCCGTATACAGGGGGATCGCCACACCATATATTTT. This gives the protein CASSRIQGDRHTIYF.

The CDR3 is CASSRRVWDGNTIYF. CDR3 in DNA: TGCGCCAGCAGCCGAAGGGTTTGGGATGGAAACACCATATATTTT. The chain has TRBV4-3 and TRBJ1-3; D ambiguous. The V gene's germline CDR1 is LGHNA and CDR2 YSLEER. The V end was cut by 4 bases, the J end by 3 bases, with 13 bases between. This CDR3 comprises 15 residues.

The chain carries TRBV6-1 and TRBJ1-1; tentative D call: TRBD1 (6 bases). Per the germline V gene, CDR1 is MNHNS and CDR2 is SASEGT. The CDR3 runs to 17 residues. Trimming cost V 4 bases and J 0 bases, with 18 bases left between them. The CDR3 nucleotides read TGTGCCAGCAGTGGTGCGGTTTACAGGGCCCTGAACACTGAAGCTTTCTTT. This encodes CASSGAVYRALNTEAFF.

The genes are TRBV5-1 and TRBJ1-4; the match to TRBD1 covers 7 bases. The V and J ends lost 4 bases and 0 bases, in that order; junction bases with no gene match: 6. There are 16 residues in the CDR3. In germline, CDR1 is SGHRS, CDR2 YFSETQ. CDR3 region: CASSTGDSPTNEKLFF. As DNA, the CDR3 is TGCGCCAGCAGCACAGGGGACAGCCCAACTAATGAAAAACTGTTTTTT.

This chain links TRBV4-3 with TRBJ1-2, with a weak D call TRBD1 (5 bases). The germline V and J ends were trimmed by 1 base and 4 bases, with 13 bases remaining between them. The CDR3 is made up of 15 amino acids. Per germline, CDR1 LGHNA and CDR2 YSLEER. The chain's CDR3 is CASSQVILGGYGYTF. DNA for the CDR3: TGCGCCAGCAGCCAAGTGATCCTCGGGGGCTATGGCTACACCTTC.

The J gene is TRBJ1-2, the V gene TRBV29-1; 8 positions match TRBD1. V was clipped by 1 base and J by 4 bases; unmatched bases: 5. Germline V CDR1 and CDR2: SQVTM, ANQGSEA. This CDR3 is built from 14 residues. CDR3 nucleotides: TGCAGCGTTGAAGCCCCCAGGGGGCCCTATGGCTACACCTTC. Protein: CSVEAPRGPYGYTF.

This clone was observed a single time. CDR3 in amino acids: CASSPGLSTEAFF. CDR3 DNA: TGTGCCAGCAGCCCGGGGTTGAGCACTGAAGCTTTCTTT. This chain links TRBV7-9 with TRBJ1-1; D not certain. V was clipped by 5 bases and J by 4 bases, with 11 bases between them. Germline V lookup: CDR1 SEHNR, CDR2 FQNEAQ (reference sequence). The CDR3 has 13 residues.

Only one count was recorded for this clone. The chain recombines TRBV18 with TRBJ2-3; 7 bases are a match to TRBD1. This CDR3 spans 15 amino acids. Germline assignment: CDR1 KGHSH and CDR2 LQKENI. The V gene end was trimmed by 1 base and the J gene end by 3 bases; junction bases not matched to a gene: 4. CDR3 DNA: TGTGCCAGCTCACCACAGGGGGCACGGACAGATACGCAGTATTTT. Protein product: CASSPQGARTDTQYF.

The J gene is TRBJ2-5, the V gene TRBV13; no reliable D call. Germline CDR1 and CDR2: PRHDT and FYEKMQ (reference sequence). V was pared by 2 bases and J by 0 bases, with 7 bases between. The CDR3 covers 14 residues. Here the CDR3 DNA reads TGTGCCAGCAGCTTAAAAGGACACCAAGAGACCCAGTACTTC. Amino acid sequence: CASSLKGHQETQYF.

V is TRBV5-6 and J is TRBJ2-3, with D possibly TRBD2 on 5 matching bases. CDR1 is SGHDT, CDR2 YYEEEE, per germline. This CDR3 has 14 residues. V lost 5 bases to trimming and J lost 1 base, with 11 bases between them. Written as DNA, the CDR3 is TGTGCCAGCAGGGACTCGACCGGCACAGATACGCAGTATTTT. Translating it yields CASRDSTGTDTQYF.

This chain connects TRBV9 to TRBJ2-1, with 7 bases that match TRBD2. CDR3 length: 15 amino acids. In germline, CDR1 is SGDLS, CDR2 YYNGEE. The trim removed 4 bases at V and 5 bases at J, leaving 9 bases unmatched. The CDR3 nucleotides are TGTGCCAGCAGCCCCCGAGTTCGGGGGGACAATGAGCAGTTCTTC. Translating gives CASSPRVRGDNEQFF.

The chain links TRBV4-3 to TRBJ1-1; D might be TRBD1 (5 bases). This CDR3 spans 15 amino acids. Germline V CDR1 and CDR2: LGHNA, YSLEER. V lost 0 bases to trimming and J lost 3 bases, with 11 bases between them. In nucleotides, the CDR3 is TGCGCCAGCAGCCAAGAAGGCCAAGGGGACACTGAAGCTTTCTTT. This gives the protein CASSQEGQGDTEAFF.

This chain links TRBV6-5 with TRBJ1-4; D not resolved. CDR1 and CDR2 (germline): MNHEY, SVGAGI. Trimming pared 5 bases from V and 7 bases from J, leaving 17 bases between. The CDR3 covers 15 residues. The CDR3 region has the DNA TGTGCCAGCAGTCCCTATCCCAGTTGGTCTGAAAAACTGTTTTTT. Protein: CASSPYPSWSEKLFF.

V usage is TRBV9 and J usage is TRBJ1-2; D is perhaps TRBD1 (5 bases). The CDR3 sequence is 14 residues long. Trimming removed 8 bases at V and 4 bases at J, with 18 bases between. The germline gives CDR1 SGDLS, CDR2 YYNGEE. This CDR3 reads CARTTIQVLYGYTF. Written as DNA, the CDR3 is TGTGCCAGAACCACCATACAGGTACTCTATGGCTACACCTTC.

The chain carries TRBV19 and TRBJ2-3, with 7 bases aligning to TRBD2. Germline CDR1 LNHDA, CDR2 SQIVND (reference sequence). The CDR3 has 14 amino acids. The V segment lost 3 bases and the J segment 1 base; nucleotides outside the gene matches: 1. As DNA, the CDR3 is TGTGCCAGTAGTATTACTAGCGGCACAGATACGCAGTATTTT. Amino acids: CASSITSGTDTQYF.